The clone carrying this T cell receptor beta chain was counted between two and nine times. The antigen is unknown. The entry originates in a study of cytomegalovirus exposure and HLA in healthy donors. Study outcomes and limitations: Generally TCR sequences proved uncommon, though certain public TCRs appeared in numerous donors. Roughly even sequencing depth across donors was the assumption behind the presence/absence analyses.

Germline V lookup: CDR1 SSHAT, CDR2 FNYEAQ (reference sequence). The V end lost 4 bases, the J end lost 5 bases, and 14 bases lay between the germline ends. This CDR3 spans 14 amino acids. The PCR contained 60 Vbeta and 13 Jbeta primers. Profiling relied on immunoSEQ multiplex PCR, and the TCRdb table lists in-frame clones only, not all of them. Of some 150,000 clones listed, approximately 8.9% are singletons. The genes are TRBV7-7 and TRBJ2-5; tentatively, D is TRBD1 (6 bases). This TCR came from a woman between 40 and 55 years old in good health and CMV-seropositive. Material: PBMCs. The CDR3 nucleotides are TGTGCCAGCAGCTCGGACCTAGGGGGTGAGACCCAGTACTTC. Protein sequence: CASSSDLGGETQYF.